This TCR beta chain was sequenced for a study of graft-versus-host responses after intestinal transplantation. Between the trimmed V and J ends, which lost 2 bases and 6 bases, there was a span of 8 bases. Germline V gene data show CDR1 as SGHRS and CDR2 as YFSETQ. The CDR3 contains 13 residues. Graft tissue processing released intraepithelial and lamina propria lymphocytes. Assay used: immunoSEQ multiplex PCR; TCRdb lists only in-frame clones, some missing. The sample lists fewer than 20,000 clones, roughly 80% occurring once. This sequence originates from a human patient who received an intestinal transplant, so some T cells may come from the graft donor. The rearrangement links TRBV5-1 to TRBJ2-2; no clear D gene. The source was ileum tissue, collected approximately 110 days after intestinal transplant. The CDR3 loop reads CASSFQRAGELFF. The CDR3 DNA reads as TGCGCCAGCAGCTTTCAAAGGGCCGGGGAGCTGTTTTTT.